What follows describes a single TCR beta chain. The data are from a study of T cells in Graves' hyperthyroidism and ophthalmopathy. The CDR3 totals 13 residues. Germline V gene sequence: CDR1 MNHNS, CDR2 SASEGT. V gave up 11 bases and J gave up 4 bases, with 12 bases separating them. RNA transcripts provided the source from which TCR beta CDR3 regions were amplified. The TCR CDR3 was amplified in a first-round RT-PCR using the HTBI primer set. MiXCR, applied by TCRdb to the multiplex PCR reads, yields one record per CDR3 protein. Seen here are almost 600,000 distinct CDR3 sequences, about 14% observed once, and the top ten hold about 5.8%. Source material for PBMCs was 10 ml fresh peripheral blood.

The sequence was collected from a woman aged 25 to 39 with Graves' hyperthyroidism that later progressed to Graves' ophthalmopathy. Sequenced material: blood. The J gene is TRBJ1-6, the V gene TRBV6-1, with D uncertain. The CDR3 here is CAGGVSYNSPLHF. CDR3 in DNA: TGTGCCGGCGGAGTGTCGTATAATTCACCCCTCCACTTT.